These 4 T cell receptor beta chains came from one sample sequenced in a study of T-cell reconstitution after alpha-beta-depleted transplantation in children. A library of TCRbeta sequences, prepared with unique molecular identifiers, was generated. In TCRdb, the PCR reads were re-called with MiXCR into one record per CDR3 protein. The sample contains 75,000 to 100,000 distinct CDR3 sequences, approximately 8.4% of which appear only once. The starting material was PBMCs from the stem cell graft donor, obtained from the stem cell graft. The source of these receptors is a human donor who donated a stem cell graft to a child with congenital amegakaryocytic thrombocytopenia.

This clonotype was seen at least ten times. J is TRBJ2-7 and V is TRBV20-1, with D uncertain. The CDR3 extends over 13 amino acids. Per germline, CDR1 DFQATT and CDR2 SNEGSKA (reference sequence). Deletions cut 6 bases from V and 3 bases from J, with 15 bases between. CDR3 amino acids: CSATWAALYEQYF. In DNA form, the CDR3 reads TGCAGTGCAACCTGGGCAGCACTCTACGAGCAGTACTTC.

This clonotype was found many times. V gene TRBV20-1 combines with J gene TRBJ2-2; no definite D call. Trimming stripped 7 bases from V and 3 bases from J, with 9 bases between. The CDR3 totals 12 residues. Germline assignment: CDR1 DFQATT and CDR2 SNEGSKA (reference sequence). As DNA, the CDR3 is TGCAGTGTGGCGGTTGACACCGGGGAGCTGTTTTTT. Encoded protein: CSVAVDTGELFF.

This clonotype was recorded at least ten times. This rearrangement joins TRBV6-1 to TRBJ1-2; no clear D. The CDR3 sequence is 14 residues long. Germline loops: CDR1 MNHNS, CDR2 SASEGT. V was shortened by 5 bases and J by 2 bases, with 12 bases between the two germline ends. As DNA, the CDR3 is TGTGCCAGCAGTCCAATGGGAGGGAACTATGGCTACACCTTC. Residues: CASSPMGGNYGYTF.

This clonotype was counted at least ten times. The gene calls are TRBV20-1 and TRBJ2-1; the D is unclear. The CDR3 loop spans 17 amino acids. Germline CDR1 is DFQATT and CDR2 is SNEGSKA (reference sequence). Trimming cost V 3 bases and J 4 bases, with 22 bases left between them. CDR3 residues: CSARGPYDGPSYNEQFF. CDR3 sequence (DNA): TGCAGTGCTAGGGGCCCCTATGACGGGCCATCTTACAATGAGCAGTTCTTC.